The rows below give T cell receptor beta chains drawn from one sample of a study of T-cell memory formation after mild COVID-19. Each CDR3 protein is one row after TCRdb ran MiXCR on the 5' RACE reads. The sample gives roughly 400,000 distinct CDR3 sequences, approximately 15% of which show up once; around a fifth is in the top ten. The sample comprised PBMCs or a T cell subset sorted from them (not recorded which). Every receptor here comes from a man between 18 and 29 years old who had mild COVID-19 (a few samples of this study predate the infection). Cell type and time point are not known. Each CDR3 is given with its conserved first and last residue. Each record gives: clone size, D gene, J gene, V gene, CDR3 protein, CDR3 DNA. The D gene is left open where the match is weak. A clone size is listed for some rows: how often the clone was seen (once, few, many), or a class if it is expanded.

size: few
D: TRBD1
J: TRBJ2-2
V: TRBV7-6
CDR3: CASSFGQGIGGTGELFF
DNA: TGTGCCAGCAGCTTCGGACAGGGGATCGGTGGCACCGGGGAGCTGTTTTTT

size: many
D: NA
J: TRBJ1-5
V: TRBV4-3
CDR3: CASSSRFGQPQHF
DNA: TGCGCCAGCAGCTCCCGGTTTGGGCAGCCCCAGCATTTT

size: few
D: NA
J: TRBJ1-6
V: TRBV7-2
CDR3: CASSLEGGRGRGPLHF
DNA: TGTGCCAGCAGCTTAGAGGGGGGCAGGGGAAGGGGACCCCTCCACTTT

size: few
D: TRBD2
J: TRBJ2-1
V: TRBV11-2
CDR3: CASSGGDSLRNEQFF
DNA: TGTGCCAGCAGCGGGGGGGACTCCCTTAGGAATGAGCAGTTCTTC

size: NA
D: NA
J: TRBJ2-3
V: TRBV19
CDR3: CASSTPGRIGEADTQYF
DNA: TGTGCCAGTAGTACCCCCGGCCGCATCGGGGAGGCAGATACGCAGTATTTT

size: NA
D: NA
J: TRBJ1-1
V: TRBV9
CDR3: CASSALNSQGWMDTEAFF
DNA: TGTGCCAGCAGCGCCCTTAACTCCCAGGGATGGATGGACACTGAAGCTTTCTTT

size: few
D: NA
J: TRBJ2-7
V: TRBV4-1
CDR3: CASGPGISYEQYF
DNA: TGCGCCAGCGGCCCAGGGATCTCCTACGAGCAGTACTTC

size: few
D: TRBD1
J: TRBJ1-1
V: TRBV20-1
CDR3: CSAPDRLRGRGNTEAFF
DNA: TGCAGTGCCCCCGACCGGTTAAGGGGGCGCGGGAACACTGAAGCTTTCTTT

size: many
D: TRBD1
J: TRBJ2-5
V: TRBV7-2
CDR3: CASNRGQAQETQYF
DNA: TGTGCCAGCAACCGTGGACAGGCTCAAGAGACCCAGTACTTC

size: NA
D: TRBD1
J: TRBJ2-6
V: TRBV2
CDR3: CATRDRDRGSGANVLTF
DNA: TGTGCCACCCGTGATCGGGACAGGGGTTCTGGGGCCAACGTCCTGACTTTC

size: NA
D: NA
J: TRBJ2-3
V: TRBV9
CDR3: CASSSGVSVTDTQYF
DNA: TGTGCCAGCAGCAGTGGAGTTAGCGTGACAGATACGCAGTATTTT

size: many
D: TRBD1
J: TRBJ2-7
V: TRBV4-1
CDR3: CASSRPGQGPSRPYEQYF
DNA: TGCGCCAGCAGCCGACCGGGACAGGGGCCTAGTCGACCTTACGAGCAGTACTTC

size: NA
D: TRBD2
J: TRBJ2-7
V: TRBV6-5
CDR3: CASSLRGGTTYEQYF
DNA: TGTGCCAGCAGTCTCCGGGGGGGCACCACCTACGAGCAGTACTTC

size: NA
D: NA
J: TRBJ2-3
V: TRBV6-1
CDR3: CASRNLRDTQYF
DNA: TGTGCCAGCAGAAATTTAAGGGATACGCAGTATTTT

size: NA
D: NA
J: TRBJ2-2
V: TRBV5-1
CDR3: CASSLADRDTGELFF
DNA: TGCGCCAGCAGCTTGGCCGACCGCGACACCGGGGAGCTGTTTTTT

size: NA
D: NA
J: TRBJ1-1
V: TRBV3-1
CDR3: CASSQGEGKAFF
DNA: TGTGCCAGCAGCCAAGGGGAAGGGAAAGCTTTCTTT

size: NA
D: NA
J: TRBJ1-2
V: TRBV5-5
CDR3: CASTLEGYYGYTF
DNA: TGTGCCAGCACCCTAGAGGGGTACTATGGCTACACCTTC

size: NA
D: TRBD2
J: TRBJ2-1
V: TRBV5-4
CDR3: CASSTRLAGGLNEQFF
DNA: TGTGCCAGCAGCACCCGACTAGCGGGGGGGCTCAATGAGCAGTTCTTC

size: NA
D: NA
J: TRBJ2-7
V: TRBV5-1
CDR3: CASSPQTSYEQYF
DNA: TGCGCCAGCAGCCCCCAGACCTCCTACGAGCAGTACTTC

size: few
D: NA
J: TRBJ1-2
V: TRBV7-9
CDR3: CASSFGARPPDGYTF
DNA: TGTGCCAGCAGCTTTGGGGCCAGGCCTCCGGATGGCTACACCTTC

size: NA
D: NA
J: TRBJ1-6
V: TRBV9
CDR3: CASSVGRGTLHF
DNA: TGTGCCAGCAGCGTAGGTAGGGGCACCCTCCACTTT

size: NA
D: NA
J: TRBJ1-1
V: TRBV6-1
CDR3: CASSHTENTEAFF
DNA: TGTGCCAGCAGCCACACAGAAAACACTGAAGCTTTCTTT

size: many
D: TRBD1
J: TRBJ2-1
V: TRBV27
CDR3: CASSLYPTGQEPSYNEQFF
DNA: TGTGCCAGCAGTTTATACCCCACCGGACAGGAACCCTCCTACAATGAGCAGTTCTTC